These 28 T cell receptor beta chains were sequenced from one sample in a study of blood T cell repertoires in COVID-19. Measured with immunoSEQ multiplex PCR; TCRdb has only the in-frame clones, and not every one. This table holds about 94,000 clones, 86% found once. Source material: peripheral blood. Source of these receptors: a woman aged 55-75 years in a cohort sampled during active or convalescent COVID-19.

V usage is TRBV5-1 and J usage is TRBJ1-1, with D maybe TRBD1 (5 bases). The CDR3 length is 12 residues. Germline CDR1 is SGHRS and CDR2 is YFSETQ. Trimming pared 4 bases from V and 7 bases from J, leaving 11 bases between. CDR3 amino acids: CASSQGLSEAFF. CDR3 DNA: TGCGCCAGCAGCCAGGGTTTGAGTGAAGCTTTCTTT.

The V call is TRBV27, the J call TRBJ2-2, with 14 bases lining up with TRBD2. This CDR3 comprises 21 residues. Germline values: CDR1 MNHEY, CDR2 SMNVEV (reference sequence). V lost 4 bases, J lost 5 bases, and 18 bases stayed unmatched. The CDR3 nucleotides read TGTGCCAGCAGTTCCACCTGGGGGGGACTAGCGGGAGCTCAGGGGACCGGGGAGCTGTTTTTT. This gives the protein CASSSTWGGLAGAQGTGELFF.

The V gene is TRBV7-3, the J gene TRBJ2-3; D perhaps matches TRBD1 (5 bases). This CDR3 is 15 amino acids long. Trimming pared 5 bases from V and 4 bases from J, leaving 16 bases between. Per germline, CDR1 SGHTA and CDR2 FQGTGA. CDR3 DNA: TGTGCCAGCAGCCACCAGGGCGATTTCGCAGATACGCAGTATTTT. Protein: CASSHQGDFADTQYF.

CDR3 nucleotide sequence: TGTGCCAGCAGTGTAGCGGGACAGGACGTAACTCCCCTCCACTTT. Translated: CASSVAGQDVTPLHF. The V call is TRBV2, the J call TRBJ1-6; 8 nucleotides line up with TRBD1. Germline trimming cut 4 bases from V and 13 bases from J; bases unmatched to any gene: 12. The CDR3 is 15 residues long. Germline V gives CDR1 SNHLY, CDR2 FYNNEI.

This clone was picked up a small number of times. In DNA, the CDR3 is TGTGCCATCCGGGACAGCTATGGCTACACCTTC. It translates to CAIRDSYGYTF. V and J are TRBV12-3 or TRBV12-4 and TRBJ1-2; TRBD1 agrees at 7 bases. This CDR3 has 11 residues. V shed 10 bases and J 4 bases; nucleotides not matched to a gene: 3.

The chain couples TRBV7-2 to TRBJ2-4, with a possible D match to TRBD2 (6 bases). CDR3 length equals 15 residues. Trimming shortened V by 4 bases and J by 0 bases, and 10 bases separated the two germline ends. Germline V gives CDR1 SGHTA, CDR2 FQGNSA. The CDR3 bases are TGTGCCAGCAGCTCTCCCGGGGGAGCCAAAAACATTCAGTACTTC. The encoded protein is CASSSPGGAKNIQYF. Together with reference TRBV7-2 and TRBJ2-4, the CDR3 gives the full variable domain: GAGVSQSPSNKVTEKGKDVELRCDPISGHTALYWYRQSLGQGLEFLIYFQGNSAPDKSGLPSDRFSAERTGGSVSTLTIQRTQQEDSAVYLCASSSPGGAKNIQYFGAGTRLSVL.

This clone was detected a few times. The chain couples TRBV4-2 to TRBJ2-3; D is uncertain. Germline V gives CDR1 LGHNA, CDR2 YNFKEQ. The CDR3 sequence is 14 residues long. V dropped 0 bases and J dropped 1 base, with 5 bases sitting between them. Written as DNA, the CDR3 is TGTGCCAGCAGCCAAGATCGGGGCACAGATACGCAGTATTTT. This codes for CASSQDRGTDTQYF.

The rearrangement joins TRBV5-1 to TRBJ1-6; the D is unclear. Germline V gene sequence: CDR1 SGHRS, CDR2 YFSETQ. V was cut by 4 bases and J by 4 bases, with 6 bases left in between. The CDR3 is 13 residues long. This chain's CDR3 is CASSPSYNSPLHF. The CDR3 DNA sequence: TGCGCCAGCAGCCCTAGTTATAATTCACCCCTCCACTTT.

The chain combines TRBV9 with TRBJ1-3; D possibly corresponds to TRBD1 (5 bases). Trimming cost V 4 bases and J 0 bases, with 11 bases left between them. The CDR3 is made up of 15 amino acids. CDR1 SGDLS and CDR2 YYNGEE come from the germline V gene. In nucleotides, the CDR3 is TGTGCCAGCAGCACGGACACCCACTCTGGAAACACCATATATTTT. Translated: CASSTDTHSGNTIYF.

The rearrangement joins TRBV6-5 to TRBJ1-4; possible D gene TRBD1, 5 bases. Germline CDR1 reads MNHEY; CDR2 reads SVGAGI. Trimming cost V 2 bases and J 4 bases, with 14 bases left between them. The CDR3 contains 16 residues. Here the CDR3 reads CASSYGIQGGNEKLFF. In DNA, the CDR3 is TGTGCCAGCAGTTACGGCATTCAGGGTGGTAATGAAAAACTGTTTTTT.

The V call is TRBV7-2, the J call TRBJ2-1; 7 positions agree with TRBD2. The CDR3 totals 14 residues. J was trimmed by 7 bases and V by 4 bases; bases with no gene match: 7. The V gene's germline CDR1 is SGHTA and CDR2 FQGNSA. The CDR3 here is CASSSLAAFNEQFF. The CDR3 nucleotides read TGTGCCAGCAGCTCCCTAGCGGCATTTAATGAGCAGTTCTTC.

This clone was seen more than once but under ten times. At one end, the junction sequence differs from germline, possibly due to a read error. The chain recombines TRBV7-9 with TRBJ2-7, with TRBD2 identical over 12 bases. The CDR3 is made up of 14 amino acids. From germline, CDR1 is SEHNR and CDR2 FQNEAQ (reference sequence). The CDR3: CASSLAGGPSEQYF. CDR3 DNA sequence: TGTGCCAGCAGCCTAGCGGGAGGGCCAAGCGAGCAGTACTTC.

This chain connects TRBV6-1 to TRBJ1-1, with D maybe TRBD1 (5 bases). V dropped 5 bases and J dropped 4 bases, with 11 bases sitting between them. Germline V gene data show CDR1 as MNHNS and CDR2 as SASEGT. This CDR3 comprises 13 residues. The CDR3 DNA reads TGTGCCAGCAGTCCGACAGTAAGCACTGAAGCTTTCTTT. Encoded protein: CASSPTVSTEAFF.

The gene calls are TRBV7-3 and TRBJ2-1; D unresolved. Germline-derived CDR1 and CDR2 are SGHTA and FQGTGA. The CDR3 extends over 16 amino acids. The germline V and J ends were trimmed by 1 base and 5 bases, with 15 bases remaining between them. The CDR3 DNA sequence: TGTGCCAGCAGCTTAAGCACGGCGGAGAGTAACAATGAGCAGTTCTTC. Encoded protein: CASSLSTAESNNEQFF.

This rearrangement joins TRBV6-1 to TRBJ2-7, with D unresolved. V was pared by 4 bases and J by 1 base, with 20 bases between. The length of the CDR3 is 17 residues. Germline V gene data show CDR1 as MNHNS and CDR2 as SASEGT. CDR3 amino acids: CASSGPSTPPPSYEQYF. The CDR3 DNA follows: TGTGCCAGCAGTGGCCCGTCGACACCACCGCCATCCTACGAGCAGTACTTC.

V and J are TRBV9 and TRBJ1-2; 8 nucleotides agree with TRBD1. Germline lookup yields CDR1 SGDLS and CDR2 YYNGEE. After removal of 4 bases from V and 4 bases from J, the junction contained 15 bases not matched to a gene. The CDR3 runs 17 residues. The DNA of the CDR3 is TGTGCCAGCAGCCCCCAGGCCAACAGGGGGGCTCTCTATGGCTACACCTTC. Protein: CASSPQANRGALYGYTF.

J is TRBJ1-4 and V is TRBV15; perhaps TRBD1 as D (5 bases). V lost 3 bases and J 2 bases, leaving 7 bases between the germline ends. The germline V gene has CDR1 LNHNV and CDR2 YYDKDF (reference sequence). The length of the CDR3 is 14 residues. The CDR3 is CATSRRGTNEKLFF. Written as DNA, the CDR3 is TGTGCCACCAGCAGGCGGGGGACTAATGAAAAACTGTTTTTT.

A few counts support this clone. V usage is TRBV5-4 and J usage is TRBJ1-6; D is ambiguous. The CDR3 is made up of 15 amino acids. Deletions cut 2 bases from V and 7 bases from J, with 13 bases between. CDR1 is SGHNT, CDR2 YYREEE, per germline (reference sequence). Written as DNA, the CDR3 is TGTGCCAGCAGCTTTGGCGCCGGAGCAAATTCACCCCTCCACTTT. Its protein product is CASSFGAGANSPLHF.

This clone has just one count. The chain uses TRBV3-1 (or the pseudogene TRBV3-2) and TRBJ1-4; a possible D gene is TRBD1 (5 bases). V was cut by 4 bases and J by 7 bases, with 16 bases left in between. Looked up from germline, CDR1 is LGHDT and CDR2 is YNNKEL (reference sequence). The CDR3 is 15 amino acids. In nucleotides, the CDR3 is TGTGCCAGCAGCCGAACACAGGATATGACTGAAAAACTGTTTTTT. This sequence encodes CASSRTQDMTEKLFF.

V is TRBV10-3 and J is TRBJ1-3; 8 bases are a match to TRBD1. Germline trimming cut 6 bases from V and 4 bases from J; bases unmatched to any gene: 8. The CDR3 runs to 15 residues. Germline V gives CDR1 ENHRY, CDR2 SYGVKD. CDR3 amino acids: CAISFDRGGGNTIYF. The CDR3 DNA reads TGTGCCATCAGCTTTGACAGGGGAGGAGGAAACACCATATATTTT.

The chain uses TRBV7-2 and TRBJ2-7; tentatively, D is TRBD2 (7 bases). CDR3 length equals 14 residues. Germline CDR1 reads SGHTA; CDR2 reads FQGNSA. The V and J ends lost 6 bases and 2 bases respectively, with 14 bases between them. The CDR3 DNA is TGTGCCAGCAGACCTGCCGGGGGGCCCTACGAGCAGTACTTC. It yields the protein CASRPAGGPYEQYF.

This chain joins TRBV3-1 (or the pseudogene TRBV3-2) and TRBJ2-3, with 14 nucleotides matching TRBD2. CDR3 length equals 16 residues. After removal of 6 bases from V and 0 bases from J, the junction contained 2 bases not matched to a gene. The V gene's germline CDR1 is LGHDT and CDR2 YNNKEL (reference sequence). The CDR3 reads CASSRTSGGSTDTQYF. CDR3 bases: TGTGCCAGCAGTCGGACTAGCGGGGGGAGCACAGATACGCAGTATTTT.

A single count supports this clone. The gene calls are TRBV19 and TRBJ1-1; a possible D gene is TRBD1 (5 bases). V lost 7 bases and J lost 1, with 16 bases in between. The CDR3 covers 15 residues. Germline lookup yields CDR1 LNHDA and CDR2 SQIVND (reference sequence). The CDR3 region has the DNA TGTGCCAGTACTCCGGGACTTACTCAGAACACTGAAGCTTTCTTT. Protein sequence: CASTPGLTQNTEAFF.

The genes are TRBV6-5 and TRBJ2-7, with a tentative D call TRBD2 (5 bases). Germline-derived CDR1 and CDR2 are MNHEY and SVGAGI. The CDR3 is 13 residues long. V dropped 2 bases and J dropped 0 bases, with 5 bases sitting between them. The CDR3 loop is CASSYEGSYEQYF. DNA of the CDR3: TGTGCCAGCAGTTACGAGGGCTCCTACGAGCAGTACTTC.

This chain uses TRBV5-1 with TRBJ1-1; the D gene is possibly TRBD1 (6 bases). The CDR3 runs to 16 residues. Trimming removed 5 bases at V and 4 bases at J, with 21 bases between. Germline loops: CDR1 SGHRS, CDR2 YFSETQ. The CDR3 coding sequence is TGCGCCAGCAGTTCGGACCTCCGAGGGGGTCGCACTGAAGCTTTCTTT. Protein product: CASSSDLRGGRTEAFF.

This rearrangement joins TRBV9 to TRBJ1-3; D not certain. This CDR3 comprises 15 residues. Trimming stripped 0 bases from V and 0 bases from J, with 7 bases between. CDR1 and CDR2 from the germline V gene are SGDLS and YYNGEE. The CDR3 DNA is TGTGCCAGCAGCGTAGCGCACAGCTCTGGAAACACCATATATTTT. Translating gives CASSVAHSSGNTIYF.

The chain uses TRBV19 and TRBJ1-1, with 9 positions matching TRBD1. The CDR3 spans 14 residues. Germline CDR1 and CDR2: LNHDA and SQIVND (reference sequence). V shed 6 bases and J 6 bases; nucleotides not matched to a gene: 8. The CDR3, as DNA: TGTGCCAGTAGCAAACAGGGGGCGGCGGCTGAAGCTTTCTTT. Translating gives CASSKQGAAAEAFF. The full variable domain, its missing parts supplied by reference TRBV19 and TRBJ1-1, is DGGITQSPKYLFRKEGQNVTLSCEQNLNHDAMYWYRQDPGQGLRLIYYSQIVNDFQKGDIAEGYSVSREKKESFPLTVTSAQKNPTAFYLCASSKQGAAAEAFFGQGTRLTVV.

The chain combines TRBV7-2 with TRBJ1-1; TRBD1 matches at 7 bases. With 5 bases clipped from V and 5 bases from J, the junction kept 8 bases outside the gene matches. The CDR3 runs 14 residues. Germline V gene sequence: CDR1 SGHTA, CDR2 FQGNSA. CDR3 bases: TGTGCCAGCAGCGCGAGACAGGGCGCTACTGAAGCTTTCTTT. Its protein product is CASSARQGATEAFF.